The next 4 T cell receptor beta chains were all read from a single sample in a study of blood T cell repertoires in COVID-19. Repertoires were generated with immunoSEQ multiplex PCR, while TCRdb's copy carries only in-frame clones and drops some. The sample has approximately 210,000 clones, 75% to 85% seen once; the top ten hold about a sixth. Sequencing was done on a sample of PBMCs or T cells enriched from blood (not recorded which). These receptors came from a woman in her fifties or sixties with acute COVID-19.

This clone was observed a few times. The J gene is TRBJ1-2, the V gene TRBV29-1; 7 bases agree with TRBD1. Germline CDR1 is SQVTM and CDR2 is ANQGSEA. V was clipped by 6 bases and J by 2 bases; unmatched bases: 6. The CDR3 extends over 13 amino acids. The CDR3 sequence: CSVSPQGNYGYTF. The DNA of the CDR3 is TGCAGCGTGTCACCACAGGGGAACTATGGCTACACCTTC.

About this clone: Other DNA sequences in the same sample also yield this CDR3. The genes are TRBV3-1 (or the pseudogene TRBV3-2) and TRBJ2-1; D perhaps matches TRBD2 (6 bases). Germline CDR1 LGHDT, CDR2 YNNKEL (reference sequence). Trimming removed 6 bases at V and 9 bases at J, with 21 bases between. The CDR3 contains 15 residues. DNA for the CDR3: TGTGCCAGCAGTCACCGCGGGGCCTCGAAGGTTGAGCAGTTCTTC. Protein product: CASSHRGASKVEQFF.

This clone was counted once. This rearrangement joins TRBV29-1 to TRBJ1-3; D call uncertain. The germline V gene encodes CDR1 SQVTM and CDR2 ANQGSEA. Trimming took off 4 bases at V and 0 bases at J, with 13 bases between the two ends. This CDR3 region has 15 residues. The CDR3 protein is CSVAAGSFSGNTIYF. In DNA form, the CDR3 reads TGCAGCGTTGCTGCAGGTTCCTTCTCTGGAAACACCATATATTTT.

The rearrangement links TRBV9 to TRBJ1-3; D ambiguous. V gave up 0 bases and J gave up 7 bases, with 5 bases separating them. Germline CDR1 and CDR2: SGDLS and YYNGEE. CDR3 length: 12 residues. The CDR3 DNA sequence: TGTGCCAGCAGCGTAGCCCCGAACACCATATATTTT. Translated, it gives CASSVAPNTIYF.